This is a list of T cell receptor beta chains from one sample in a study of blood T cells in healthy people across ages. MiXCR was run by TCRdb on the 5' RACE reads, yielding one entry per CDR3 protein. The sample has under 2 million distinct CDR3 sequences; roughly 32% are singletons. Sequencing was performed on blood. All receptors derive from a woman in her 30s in good health. CDR3s include the opening cysteine and the closing phenylalanine or tryptophan. A D gene is named only where the DNA matches it firmly. Size tells how often a clone was seen (once, few, many) or the class of an expanded clone, and some rows leave it out.

TRBJ2-5 | TRBD2 | TRBV25-1 | few | CASSPLGSGFRETQYF | TGTGCCAGCAGCCCCTTAGGTAGCGGGTTTAGGGAGACCCAGTACTTC
TRBJ1-2 | NA | TRBV12-3/TRBV12-4 | NA | CASSGTYGYTF | TGTGCCAGCAGCGGGACGTATGGCTACACCTTC
TRBJ1-5 | NA | TRBV10-3 | few | CAISESSGLQPQHF | TGTGCCATCAGTGAGTCGTCAGGCCTCCAGCCCCAGCATTTT
TRBJ2-5 | TRBD1 | TRBV5-1 | NA | CASSGGQGKETQYF | TGCGCCAGCAGCGGGGGACAGGGGAAAGAGACCCAGTACTTC
TRBJ1-6 | TRBD1 | TRBV13 | many | CASSPGQGNNSPLHF | TGTGCCAGCAGCCCAGGACAGGGGAACAATTCACCCCTCCACTTT
TRBJ2-3 | NA | TRBV20-1 | few | CSGGVGPDTQYF | TGCAGTGGGGGGGTAGGCCCAGATACGCAGTATTTT
TRBJ2-3 | TRBD1 | TRBV5-1 | few | CASSDRATDTQYF | TGCGCCAGCAGCGACAGGGCCACAGATACGCAGTATTTT
TRBJ2-1 | NA | TRBV10-3 | few | CAISEKHGQFF | TGTGCCATCAGTGAAAAACATGGGCAGTTCTTC
TRBJ2-6 | NA | TRBV6-6 | few | CASRQEHRANVLTF | TGTGCCAGCAGGCAAGAACATAGGGCCAACGTCCTGACTTTC
TRBJ2-7 | NA | TRBV12-3/TRBV12-4 | NA | CASSPRGVRSYEQYF | TGTGCCAGCAGTCCGAGAGGAGTGAGATCCTACGAGCAGTACTTC
TRBJ1-2 | NA | TRBV20-1 | few | CSAGIVLDDGYTF | TGCAGTGCTGGGATTGTCCTCGACGATGGCTACACCTTC
TRBJ1-6 | NA | TRBV5-5 | NA | CASSLDLSSPLHF | TGTGCCAGCAGCCTGGACCTCAGTTCACCCCTCCACTTT
TRBJ2-4 | NA | TRBV3-1 | NA | CASSQEGGENIQYF | TGTGCCAGCAGCCAGGAGGGAGGAGAGAACATTCAGTACTTC
TRBJ2-5 | NA | TRBV20-1 | NA | CSARDYESGETQYF | TGCAGTGCTAGAGACTACGAGTCGGGGGAGACCCAGTACTTC
TRBJ2-3 | NA | TRBV2 | NA | CASSEGDRTTDTQYF | TGTGCCAGCAGTGAAGGGGACCGCACCACAGATACGCAGTATTTT
TRBJ2-5 | TRBD2 | TRBV20-1 | NA | CSARGASGDQETQYF | TGCAGTGCAAGAGGTGCTAGCGGAGACCAAGAGACCCAGTACTTC
TRBJ1-5 | NA | TRBV20-1 | NA | CSALPPGNQPQHF | TGCAGTGCTCTCCCCCCAGGGAATCAGCCCCAGCATTTT
TRBJ2-7 | TRBD2 | TRBV10-3 | few | CATLAGEGIGNYEQYF | TGTGCCACCCTAGCGGGAGAAGGGATTGGAAACTACGAGCAGTACTTC
TRBJ2-2 | NA | TRBV6-2/TRBV6-3 | few | CASSYGGAANTGELFF | TGTGCCAGCAGTTACGGTGGGGCTGCGAACACCGGGGAGCTGTTTTTT
TRBJ1-4 | NA | TRBV4-1 | NA | CASSGATGINEKLFF | TGCGCCAGCTCTGGTGCCACAGGGATTAATGAAAAACTGTTTTTT
TRBJ2-7 | NA | TRBV30 | once | CAWSEQLNSYEQYF | TGTGCCTGGAGTGAACAGCTTAATTCCTACGAGCAGTACTTC
TRBJ1-2 | NA | TRBV27 | NA | CASSSPRSYGYTF | TGTGCCAGCAGTTCCCCGAGGAGCTATGGCTACACCTTC
TRBJ2-7 | NA | TRBV7-9 | many | CASSFLTYEQYF | TGTGCCAGCAGCTTCCTAACCTACGAGCAGTACTTC
TRBJ1-4 | NA | TRBV6-5 | few | CASRSVVDNEKLFF | TGTGCCAGCAGATCAGTCGTAGATAATGAAAAACTGTTTTTT
TRBJ2-1 | NA | TRBV20-1 | few | CSAVGALDSSYNEQFF | TGCAGTGCTGTGGGGGCCCTAGACAGCTCCTACAATGAGCAGTTCTTC
TRBJ1-2 | TRBD1 | TRBV27 | NA | CASGRDRGYGYTF | TGTGCCAGCGGCCGGGACAGGGGCTATGGCTACACCTTC
TRBJ2-3 | NA | TRBV29-1 | many | CSVEDHGSPSTDTQYF | TGCAGCGTTGAAGATCATGGGAGTCCTAGCACAGATACGCAGTATTTT
TRBJ2-1 | TRBD1 | TRBV29-1 | NA | CSTRTGIYNEQFF | TGCAGCACTCGGACAGGGATCTACAATGAGCAGTTCTTC
TRBJ2-5 | NA | TRBV15 | NA | CATSRSRGGQETQYF | TGTGCCACCAGCAGGTCCCGTGGGGGGCAAGAGACCCAGTACTTC
TRBJ2-1 | NA | TRBV6-6 | few | CASSLYSGYEQFF | TGTGCCAGCAGTTTATATAGTGGCTATGAGCAGTTCTTC
TRBJ2-7 | TRBD2 | TRBV4-2 | NA | CASSQDGIAGDRVYF | TGTGCCAGCAGCCAAGATGGGATAGCGGGAGATCGCGTGTACTTC